The rows below give T cell receptor beta chains drawn from one sample of a study of blood T cell repertoires in COVID-19. Produced via immunoSEQ multiplex PCR; TCRdb's table is partial and in-frame only. The sample lists around 200,000 clones; around nine tenths were seen once. The source material was peripheral blood. The source is a man aged 60 to 75 who had recovered from COVID-19. CDR3s include the opening cysteine and the closing phenylalanine or tryptophan. A D gene is named only where the DNA matches it firmly. Only part of the rows carry a size: once, few, many, or a class if the clone is expanded.

clone_size,j_call,d_call,v_call,cdr3_nt,cdr3_aa
NA,TRBJ1-4,TRBD1,TRBV6-6,TGTGCCAGCAGTCCAGGACAGGGTAGTGAAAAACTGTTTTTT,CASSPGQGSEKLFF
once,TRBJ1-2,NA,TRBV18,TGTGCCAGCTCACCACCGGGGCAGGGTACTGGCTACACCTTC,CASSPPGQGTGYTF
NA,TRBJ1-2,NA,TRBV5-5,TGTGCCAGCAGCTTGGCGGACAGCTATGGCTACACCTTC,CASSLADSYGYTF
once,TRBJ2-7,TRBD2,TRBV6-5,TGTGCCAGCAGTTACTCGTTAGCGGGTAACTCCTACGAGCAGTACTTC,CASSYSLAGNSYEQYF
NA,TRBJ1-2,NA,TRBV5-1,TGCGCCAGCAGCGGGGCCGGACAGCTCTATGGCTACACCTTC,CASSGAGQLYGYTF
NA,TRBJ2-6,TRBD2,TRBV10-3,TGTGCCATCAGTGAGCCTCTGATAGCGGGAGGGCCTCTCCTTAGCTCTGGGGCCAACGTCCTGACTTTC,CAISEPLIAGGPLLSSGANVLTF
NA,TRBJ2-3,NA,TRBV2,TGTGCCAGCAGTTATGGAGTTGTGGGACACAACTTGAATACGCAGTATTTT,CASSYGVVGHNLNTQYF
NA,TRBJ1-5,NA,TRBV30,TGTGCCTGGATAGGGGATCAGCCCCAGCATTTT,CAWIGDQPQHF
few,TRBJ1-3,NA,TRBV19,TGTGCCAGTCACTTAGGGAGCTCTGGAAACACCATATATTTT,CASHLGSSGNTIYF
NA,TRBJ2-5,NA,TRBV6-2/TRBV6-3,TGTGCCAGCAGTCCGGACGGCGGGGTGCTGCAAGAGACCCAGTACTTC,CASSPDGGVLQETQYF
NA,TRBJ2-1,TRBD2,TRBV7-9,TGTGCCAGCAGCCCCCGGGCGGGAGGCAGCTCCTACAATGAGCAGTTCTTC,CASSPRAGGSSYNEQFF
NA,TRBJ2-3,TRBD2,TRBV11-2,TGTGCCAGCAGCTTAAATCGGCTAGCGGGGGTTACAGATACGCAGTATTTT,CASSLNRLAGVTDTQYF
once,TRBJ2-7,TRBD2,TRBV18,TGTGCCAGCTCACCTCCGACGGGGGAGGGCTCCTACGAGCAGTACTTC,CASSPPTGEGSYEQYF
NA,TRBJ2-3,TRBD2,TRBV6-6,TGTGCCAGCGGGGAGACTAGCGGGAGTAGGTCAGATACGCAGTATTTT,CASGETSGSRSDTQYF
NA,TRBJ2-7,NA,TRBV19,TGTGCCAGTAGTACCCCGGGACAATACTACGAGCAGTACTTC,CASSTPGQYYEQYF
NA,TRBJ2-1,NA,TRBV15,TGTGCCACCAGCAGCGACTCGAGCTCCTACAATGAGCAGTTCTTC,CATSSDSSSYNEQFF
NA,TRBJ1-2,TRBD1,TRBV11-2,TGTGCCAGCAGCTCGGACAGGGGTTATGGCTACACCTTC,CASSSDRGYGYTF
NA,TRBJ2-2,NA,TRBV9,TGTGCCAGCAGTGAATACAACGGGGAGCTGTTTTTT,CASSEYNGELFF
NA,TRBJ1-4,NA,TRBV30,TGTGCCTGCACTGATCCGGGACTGCAGAATAATGAAAAACTGTTTTTT,CACTDPGLQNNEKLFF
NA,TRBJ1-6,NA,TRBV7-9,TGTGCCAGCAGCTTGCAGGGGACCAATTCACCCCTCCACTTT,CASSLQGTNSPLHF
NA,TRBJ2-3,TRBD1,TRBV5-4,TGTGCCGGGCGACAGGGGCAGAGAGATACGCAGTATTTT,CAGRQGQRDTQYF
NA,TRBJ2-7,TRBD2,TRBV6-5,TGTGCCAGCAGTTACACTAGCGGGTCCTACGAGCAGTACTTC,CASSYTSGSYEQYF
once,TRBJ1-2,TRBD1,TRBV7-3,TGTGCCAGCAGCTTGGACAGGGTTTGGGGCTACACCTTC,CASSLDRVWGYTF
NA,TRBJ2-7,NA,TRBV5-1,TGCGCCAGCAGCCCGGATCCTGGGCCCTACGAGCAGTACTTC,CASSPDPGPYEQYF
NA,TRBJ2-2,NA,TRBV30,TGTGCCTGGAGTGTGGTTGGTCGGGGCACCGGGGAGCTGTTTTTT,CAWSVVGRGTGELFF
NA,TRBJ2-1,TRBD2,TRBV2,TGTGCCAGCAGGAGAACACCGGGACTAGCGGGAGGTATATCCTACAATGAGCAGTTCTTC,CASRRTPGLAGGISYNEQFF
NA,TRBJ2-3,NA,TRBV6-5,TGTGCCAGCAAGGCCAGGGCGGCAGATACGCAGTATTTT,CASKARAADTQYF
many,TRBJ1-3,NA,TRBV30,TGTGCCTGGAGCGATCAGGGGTCTTGGGGAAACACCATATATTTT,CAWSDQGSWGNTIYF
once,TRBJ1-1,NA,TRBV5-4,TGTGCCAGCAGCTTGGAGCGATTGAACACTGAAGCTTTCTTT,CASSLERLNTEAFF
NA,TRBJ1-2,NA,TRBV12-3/TRBV12-4,TGTGCCAGCAGTTTCTATAGGGGGGGAGGCTACACCTTC,CASSFYRGGGYTF
NA,TRBJ1-1,NA,TRBV7-2,TGTGCCAGCAGCAGCACCGCGAGTGACACTGAAGCTTTCTTT,CASSSTASDTEAFF
few,TRBJ2-1,TRBD1,TRBV18,TGTGCCAGCTCACCGACGTCGGACAGGTTCCACAATGAGCAGTTCTTC,CASSPTSDRFHNEQFF
NA,TRBJ2-5,NA,TRBV29-1,TGCAGCGTCGGGGAGGCCCTCACGGTCGAGACCCAGTACTTC,CSVGEALTVETQYF
few,TRBJ2-5,TRBD2,TRBV6-5,TGTGCCAGCGGGGAGGGAGGTCACGAGACCCAGTACTTC,CASGEGGHETQYF
NA,TRBJ2-7,TRBD1,TRBV2,TGTGCCAGGACCGGGACAGGGAATGAGCAGTACTTC,CARTGTGNEQYF
NA,TRBJ2-7,NA,TRBV4-2,TGTGCCAGCAGCCAAGATCTGGTGGGGCGTGAGCAGTACTTC,CASSQDLVGREQYF
NA,TRBJ1-2,NA,TRBV19,TGTGCCAGTAGTTTACTGACTAACTATGGCTACACCTTC,CASSLLTNYGYTF
NA,TRBJ1-6,TRBD1,TRBV6-5,TGTGCCAGCAGTTACGGGGACAGTCTTAATTCACCCCTCCACTTT,CASSYGDSLNSPLHF
NA,TRBJ1-4,NA,TRBV29-1,TGCAGCGTTGGTATTCAGGGCTATAATGAAAAACTGTTTTTT,CSVGIQGYNEKLFF
NA,TRBJ1-2,TRBD1,TRBV2,TGTGCCAGCAGTGAGAGGGAGCAACAGGGGGCCGGCTACACCTTC,CASSEREQQGAGYTF
NA,TRBJ1-3,NA,TRBV13,TGTGCCAGCAGCTTCCAGGGCTTCTCTGGAAACACCATATATTTT,CASSFQGFSGNTIYF
NA,TRBJ1-5,NA,TRBV19,TGTGCCAGTACCCCTAATCTGGGCAATCAGCCCCAGCATTTT,CASTPNLGNQPQHF
few,TRBJ1-2,NA,TRBV2,TGTGCCAGCAGTTTGCGGGGAGGGGCTGGCTACACCTTC,CASSLRGGAGYTF
NA,TRBJ2-7,NA,TRBV6-1,TGTGCCAGCAGTGAAAGGGCCCAGGGAATTGGAGCCTACGAGCAGTACTTC,CASSERAQGIGAYEQYF
NA,TRBJ2-2,TRBD1,TRBV10-3,TGTGCCATCAGACCCGGGACAGACACCGGGGAGCTGTTTTTT,CAIRPGTDTGELFF
NA,TRBJ2-6,TRBD1,TRBV28,TGTGCCAGCAGCCGGGACAGCTCTGGGGCCAACGTCCTGACTTTC,CASSRDSSGANVLTF
NA,TRBJ2-3,TRBD2,TRBV7-3,TGTGCCAGCAGCCCGGGGGGGAGCACAGATACGCAGTATTTT,CASSPGGSTDTQYF
NA,TRBJ2-1,TRBD2,TRBV24-1,TGTGCCACCAGTGAGGCCCCTAGCGGCAATGAGCAGTTCTTC,CATSEAPSGNEQFF
NA,TRBJ1-1,NA,TRBV30,TGTGCCTGGAATCCAGGGGAGGGAGCTTTCTTT,CAWNPGEGAFF
NA,TRBJ2-1,TRBD2,TRBV19,TGTGCCAGTAGGGCAGGACTAGCGGGGGGGAATGAGCAGTTCTTC,CASRAGLAGGNEQFF
NA,TRBJ2-5,NA,TRBV2,TGTGCCGGAGGACCAGAAGAGATGGCCCAGTACTTC,CAGGPEEMAQYF